Reported below is one TCR beta chain. The target antigen is unknown. These data belong to a study of beta chain features in type 1 diabetes. Sorting gave populations that all exceeded 95% purity. The CDR3 is made up of 15 amino acids. Germline V gene lookup returns CDR1 SGHRS and CDR2 YFSETQ. J gave up 7 bases and V 4 bases, and 9 bases lay outside the gene matches. The study's findings and limits: Researchers report that Type 1 diabetes patients had moderately but significantly shorter TCRB CDR3s across all four CD4+ subsets. The influence of HLA type on TCRB rearrangement stayed undetermined.

The sequenced template was cDNA made from the entire isolated RNA. Clones were sequenced by immunoSEQ multiplex PCR, and TCRdb holds only the in-frame ones, with some missing. The sample records nearly 700,000 clones, under 15% being singletons. The gene calls are TRBV5-1 and TRBJ2-1; 9 bases align to TRBD2. The sequenced material came from naive CD4+ T cells from blood. This sequence originates from a man younger than 35 with type 1 diabetes. CDR3 in DNA: TGCGCCAGCAGCCCGCCGCGCGGGGGGGCGAATGAGCAGTTCTTC. This gives the protein CASSPPRGGANEQFF.